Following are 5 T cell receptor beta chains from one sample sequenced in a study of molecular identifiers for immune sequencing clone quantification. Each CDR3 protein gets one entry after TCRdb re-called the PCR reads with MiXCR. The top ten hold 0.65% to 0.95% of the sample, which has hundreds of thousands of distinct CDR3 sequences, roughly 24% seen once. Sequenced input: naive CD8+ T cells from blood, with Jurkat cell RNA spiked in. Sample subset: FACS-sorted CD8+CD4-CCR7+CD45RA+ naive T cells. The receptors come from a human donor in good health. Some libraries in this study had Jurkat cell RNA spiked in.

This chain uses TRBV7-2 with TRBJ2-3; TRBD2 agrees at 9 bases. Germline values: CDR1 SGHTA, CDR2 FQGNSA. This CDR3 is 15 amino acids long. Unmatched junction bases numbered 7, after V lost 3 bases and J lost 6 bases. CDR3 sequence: CASSLDSGSLDTQYF. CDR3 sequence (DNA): TGTGCCAGCAGCTTGGATAGCGGGAGTCTTGATACGCAGTATTTT.

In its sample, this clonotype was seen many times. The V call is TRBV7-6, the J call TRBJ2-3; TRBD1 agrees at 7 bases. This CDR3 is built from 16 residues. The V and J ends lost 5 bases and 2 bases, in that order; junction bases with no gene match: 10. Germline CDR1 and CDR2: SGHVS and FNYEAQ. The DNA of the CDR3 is TGTGCCAGCAGCCCGTTGACAGGGTGGTCCACAGATACGCAGTATTTT. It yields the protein CASSPLTGWSTDTQYF.

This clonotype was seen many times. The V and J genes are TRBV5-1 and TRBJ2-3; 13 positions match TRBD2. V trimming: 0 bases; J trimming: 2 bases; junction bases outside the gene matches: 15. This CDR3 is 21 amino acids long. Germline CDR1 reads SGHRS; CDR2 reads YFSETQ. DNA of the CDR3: TGCGCCAGCAGCTTGGCTTCGAGGGACAGGGGACTAGCGGGGTACACAGATACGCAGTATTTT. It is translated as CASSLASRDRGLAGYTDTQYF.

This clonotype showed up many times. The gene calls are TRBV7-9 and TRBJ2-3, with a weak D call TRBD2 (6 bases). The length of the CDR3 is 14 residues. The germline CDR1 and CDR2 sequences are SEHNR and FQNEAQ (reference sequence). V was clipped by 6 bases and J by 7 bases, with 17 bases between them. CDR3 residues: CASRIERDSHTQYF. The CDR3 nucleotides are TGTGCCAGCAGAATCGAACGGGACTCTCATACGCAGTATTTT.

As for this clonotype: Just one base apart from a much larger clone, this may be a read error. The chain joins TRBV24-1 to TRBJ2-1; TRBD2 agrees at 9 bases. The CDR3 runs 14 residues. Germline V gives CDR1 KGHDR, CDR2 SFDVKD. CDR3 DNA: TGTCCCACGAGCCCTAGCGGGACCGTTAATGAGCAGTTCTTC. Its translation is CPTSPSGTVNEQFF.